These 9 T cell receptor beta chains share one sample of origin, sequenced in a study of early T cells in non-severe SARS-CoV-2 infection (dated by TCRdb to about 2021). The library was built by means of 5' RACE. The instrument was a NextSeq 500. In TCRdb, the public reads were trimmed at Q25 with fastp and aligned with MiXCR, with productive beta chains retained. Identical CDR3 protein sequences are pooled into one entry, listed with their most common genes and DNA. The sample has some 120,000 distinct CDR3 sequences on record, about 16% of them singletons. The ten largest make up just over 20% of the sample. Sequencing was done on a sample of whole blood. These receptors were collected from an adult who was a healthcare worker with PCR-confirmed SARS-CoV-2 infection or an uninfected control (not recorded which).

CDR3 amino acids: CAWSPMWGAAFF. The CDR3 DNA follows: TGTGCCTGGAGCCCCATGTGGGGGGCTGCTTTCTTT. The rearrangement links TRBV30 to TRBJ1-1, with D possibly matching TRBD1 (6 bases). The germline V gene encodes CDR1 GTSNPN and CDR2 SVGIG (reference sequence). Between the trimmed V and J ends, which lost 3 bases and 11 bases, there was a span of 16 bases. This CDR3 has 12 amino acids.

This clonotype was counted many times. The DNA of the CDR3 is TGTGCCAGCAGCTTAGGGGACAGCAATCAGCCCCAGCATTTT. Protein sequence: CASSLGDSNQPQHF. The rearrangement links TRBV7-9 to TRBJ1-5; a possible D gene is TRBD1 (5 bases). This CDR3 contains 14 residues. Germline values: CDR1 SEHNR, CDR2 FQNEAQ (reference sequence). The V end was cut by 1 base, the J end by 1 base, with 5 bases between.

This clonotype was detected ten times or more. This chain connects TRBV20-1 to TRBJ1-1, with 7 bases that match TRBD1. This CDR3 region has 15 residues. Looked up from germline, CDR1 is DFQATT and CDR2 is SNEGSKA (reference sequence). V lost 4 bases and J lost 0; bases outside the gene matches: 8. In DNA form, the CDR3 reads TGCAGTGCTATTCGAGGGGGCAATGTGAACACTGAAGCTTTCTTT. This gives the protein CSAIRGGNVNTEAFF.

The J gene is TRBJ2-1, the V gene TRBV5-1, with TRBD2 matching over 13 bases. Unmatched junction bases numbered 1, after V lost 2 bases and J lost 8 bases. Germline-derived CDR1 and CDR2 are SGHRS and YFSETQ. CDR3 length: 14 amino acids. This CDR3 is CASSLGLAGDEQFF. CDR3 DNA sequence: TGCGCCAGCAGCTTAGGACTAGCGGGGGATGAGCAGTTCTTC. Looking up the rest from reference TRBV5-1 and TRBJ2-1 gives the full variable domain: KAGVTQTPRYLIKTRGQQVTLSCSPISGHRSVSWYQQTPGQGLQFLFEYFSETQRNKGNFPGRFSGRQFSNSRSEMNVSTLELGDSALYLCASSLGLAGDEQFFGPGTRLTVL.

This clonotype has a handful of counts. The chain employs TRBV7-6 and TRBJ2-1; 8 bases are a match to TRBD2. Per germline, CDR1 SGHVS and CDR2 FNYEAQ. CDR3 size: 15 residues. The V gene end was trimmed by 5 bases and the J gene end by 3 bases; junction bases not matched to a gene: 6. The CDR3 DNA reads as TGTGCCAGCAGCCTCAGCGGGGGCGACTACAATGAGCAGTTCTTC. This sequence encodes CASSLSGGDYNEQFF. Drawing the rest from reference TRBV7-6 and TRBJ2-1, the complete variable domain is GAGVSQSPRYKVTKRGQDVALRCDPISGHVSLYWYRQALGQGPEFLTYFNYEAQQDKSGLPNDRFSAERPEGSISTLTIQRTEQRDSAMYRCASSLSGGDYNEQFFGPGTRLTVL.

This clonotype was picked up a small number of times. The CDR3 region has the DNA TGTGCCAGCAGCTTAGACAGTACCAACAATCAGCCCCAGCATTTT. Its protein is CASSLDSTNNQPQHF. J is TRBJ1-5 and V is TRBV7-2; no clear D. Germline values: CDR1 SGHTA, CDR2 FQGNSA. This CDR3 has 15 residues. The ends were cut back, 1 base at V and 3 bases at J, with 10 bases in the middle.

This clonotype was seen more than once but under ten times. This rearrangement joins TRBV7-9 to TRBJ1-2; D gene unclear. Germline lookup yields CDR1 SEHNR and CDR2 FQNEAQ (reference sequence). This CDR3 region has 13 residues. Trimming took off 5 bases at V and 5 bases at J, with 12 bases between the two ends. For the CDR3, the DNA is TGTGCCAGCAGCCCTCCAAGGAGTTATGGCTACACCTTC. Translation: CASSPPRSYGYTF. Full variable domain (outside the CDR3, taken from reference TRBV7-9 and TRBJ1-2): DTGVSQNPRHKITKRGQNVTFRCDPISEHNRLYWYRQTLGQGPEFLTYFQNEAQLEKSRLLSDRFSAERPKGSFSTLEIQRTEQGDSAMYLCASSPPRSYGYTFGSGTRLTVV.

This clonotype was counted only a few times. The chain combines TRBV5-1 with TRBJ2-5; 8 bases fit TRBD2. With V trimmed by 1 base and J by 3 bases, 5 bases remained unmatched. The CDR3 runs to 15 residues. Looked up from germline, CDR1 is SGHRS and CDR2 is YFSETQ. CDR3 nucleotide sequence: TGCGCCAGCAGCTTGACTAGCGGCAGGAAAGAGACCCAGTACTTC. Its translation: CASSLTSGRKETQYF. Drawing the rest from reference TRBV5-1 and TRBJ2-5, the complete variable domain is KAGVTQTPRYLIKTRGQQVTLSCSPISGHRSVSWYQQTPGQGLQFLFEYFSETQRNKGNFPGRFSGRQFSNSRSEMNVSTLELGDSALYLCASSLTSGRKETQYFGPGTRLLVL.

Only a few counts were recorded for this clonotype. The rearrangement joins TRBV5-4 to TRBJ2-5; 10 bases line up with TRBD2. The germline V gene has CDR1 SGHNT and CDR2 YYREEE (reference sequence). CDR3 length: 16 residues. J lost 1 base, V lost 1 base, and 4 bases had no gene match. The CDR3 sequence: CASSLRSGGAQETQYF. CDR3 bases: TGTGCCAGCAGCTTGAGAAGCGGGGGGGCCCAAGAGACCCAGTACTTC. The whole variable domain, filled in from reference TRBV5-4 and TRBJ2-5, reads ETGVTQSPTHLIKTRGQQVTLRCSSQSGHNTVSWYQQALGQGPQFIFQYYREEENGRGNFPPRFSGLQFPNYSSELNVNALELDDSALYLCASSLRSGGAQETQYFGPGTRLLVL.